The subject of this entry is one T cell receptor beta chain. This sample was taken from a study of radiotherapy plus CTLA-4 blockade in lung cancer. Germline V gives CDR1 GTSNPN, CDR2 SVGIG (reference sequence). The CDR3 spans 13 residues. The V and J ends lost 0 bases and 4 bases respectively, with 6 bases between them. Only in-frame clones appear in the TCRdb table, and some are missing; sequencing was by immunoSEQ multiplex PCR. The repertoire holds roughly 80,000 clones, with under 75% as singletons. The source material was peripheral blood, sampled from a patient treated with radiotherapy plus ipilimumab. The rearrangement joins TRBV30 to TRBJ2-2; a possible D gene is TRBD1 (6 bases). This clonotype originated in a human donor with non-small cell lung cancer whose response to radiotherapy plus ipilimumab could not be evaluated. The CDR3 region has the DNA TGTGCCTGGAGTGTACAGGGCACCGGGGAGCTGTTTTTT. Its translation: CAWSVQGTGELFF.